This T cell receptor (beta chain) was identified during a study of PD-1 blockade in classical Hodgkin lymphoma. Study-wide findings and caveats: Healthy donors were reported to have higher baseline TCR diversity than newly diagnosed patients. CD4+ TCR diversity climbed significantly by C4D1, unlike CD8+ TCR diversity. The study found complete responders had baseline diversity similar to newly diagnosed patients. Patients starting nivolumab less than 1 year after ASCT had lower diversity and were excluded from later analyses.

Here immunoSEQ multiplex PCR was the method, and the copy in TCRdb shows in-frame clones only, minus some. Here the sample spans roughly 28,000 clones, roughly 70% being singletons. V gave up 10 bases and J gave up 6 bases; unmatched junction bases: 4. This CDR3 comprises 13 residues. Germline CDR1 MNHNS, CDR2 SASEGT. Note on this clone: What it binds is not known.

Each and every patient relapsed after autologous stem cell transplantation, and patients got differing brentuximab vedotin exposure. Sample: peripheral blood mononuclear cells (PBMCs), taken before the second cycle of nivolumab. The chain links TRBV6-1 to TRBJ2-2; 11 bases map to TRBD2. The sequence was obtained from a human donor with classical Hodgkin lymphoma. CDR3 nucleotide sequence: TGTGCCACCAAGACTAGCGGGGCCGGGGAGCTGTTTTTT. It codes for CATKTSGAGELFF.